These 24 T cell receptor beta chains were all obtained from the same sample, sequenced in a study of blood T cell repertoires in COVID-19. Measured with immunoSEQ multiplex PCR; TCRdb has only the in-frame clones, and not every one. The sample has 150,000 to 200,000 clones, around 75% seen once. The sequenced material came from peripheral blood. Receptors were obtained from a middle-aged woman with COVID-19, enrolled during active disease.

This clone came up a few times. The CDR3 spells CASRSGRGDTQYF. As DNA, the CDR3 is TGTGCCAGCAGAAGCGGGAGGGGAGATACGCAGTATTTT. This chain uses TRBV2 with TRBJ2-3, with 10 bases matching TRBD2. Germline assignment: CDR1 SNHLY and CDR2 FYNNEI. V shed 6 bases, J shed 5 bases, and the junction held 2 bases outside the gene matches. The CDR3 contains 13 residues.

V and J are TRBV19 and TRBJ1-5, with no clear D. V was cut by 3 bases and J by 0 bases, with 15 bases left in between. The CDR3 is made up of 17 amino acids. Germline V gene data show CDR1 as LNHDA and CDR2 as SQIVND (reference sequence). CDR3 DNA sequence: TGTGCCAGTAGTATTTTGGCAGGTTTTTATAGCAATCAGCCCCAGCATTTT. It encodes CASSILAGFYSNQPQHF.

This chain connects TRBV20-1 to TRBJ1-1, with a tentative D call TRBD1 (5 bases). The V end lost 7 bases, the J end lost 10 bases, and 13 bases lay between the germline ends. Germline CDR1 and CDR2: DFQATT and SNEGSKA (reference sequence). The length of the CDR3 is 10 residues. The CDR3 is CSVVQGRAFF. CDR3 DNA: TGCAGTGTCGTCCAGGGTAGAGCTTTCTTT.

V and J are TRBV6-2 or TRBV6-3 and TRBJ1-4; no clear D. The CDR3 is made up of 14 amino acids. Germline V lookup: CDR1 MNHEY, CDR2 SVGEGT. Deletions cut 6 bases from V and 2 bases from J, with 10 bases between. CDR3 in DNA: TGTGCCAGCAGCCGGCGGCGCACTAATGAAAAACTGTTTTTT. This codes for CASSRRRTNEKLFF.

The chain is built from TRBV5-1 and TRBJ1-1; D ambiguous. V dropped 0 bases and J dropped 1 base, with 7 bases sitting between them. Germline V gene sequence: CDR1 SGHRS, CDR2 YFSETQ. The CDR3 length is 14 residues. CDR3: CASSLGSGNTEAFF. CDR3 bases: TGCGCCAGCAGCTTGGGATCAGGGAACACTGAAGCTTTCTTT.

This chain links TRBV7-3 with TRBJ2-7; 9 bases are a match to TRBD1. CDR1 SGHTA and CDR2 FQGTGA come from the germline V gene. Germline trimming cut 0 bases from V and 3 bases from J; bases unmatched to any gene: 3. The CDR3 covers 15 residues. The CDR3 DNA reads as TGTGCCAGCAGCTTAACGGGACAGGGCGTCTACGAGCAGTACTTC. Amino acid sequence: CASSLTGQGVYEQYF. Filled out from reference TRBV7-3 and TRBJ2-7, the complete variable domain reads GAGVSQTPSNKVTEKGKYVELRCDPISGHTALYWYRQSLGQGPEFLIYFQGTGAADDSGLPNDRFFAVRPEGSVSTLKIQRTERGDSAVYLCASSLTGQGVYEQYFGPGTRLTVT.

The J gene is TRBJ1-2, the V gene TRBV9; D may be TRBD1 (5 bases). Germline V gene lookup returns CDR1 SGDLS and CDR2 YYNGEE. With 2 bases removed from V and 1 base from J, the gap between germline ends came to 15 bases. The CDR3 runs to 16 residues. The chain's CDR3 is CASSVADSRRNYGYTF. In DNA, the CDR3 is TGTGCCAGCAGCGTCGCCGACAGCCGTCGTAACTATGGCTACACCTTC.

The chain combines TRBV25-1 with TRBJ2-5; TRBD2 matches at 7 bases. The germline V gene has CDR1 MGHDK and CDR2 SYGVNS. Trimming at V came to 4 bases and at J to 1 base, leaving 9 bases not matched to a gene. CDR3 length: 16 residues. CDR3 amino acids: CASSGVAGGSQETQYF. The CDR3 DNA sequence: TGTGCCAGCAGTGGTGTAGCGGGCGGGTCCCAAGAGACCCAGTACTTC.

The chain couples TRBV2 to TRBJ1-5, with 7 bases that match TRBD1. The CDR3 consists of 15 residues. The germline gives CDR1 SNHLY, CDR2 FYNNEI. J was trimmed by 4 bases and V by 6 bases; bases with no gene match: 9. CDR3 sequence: CASRIDRVENQPQHF. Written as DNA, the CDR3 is TGTGCCAGCAGGATTGACAGGGTGGAAAATCAGCCCCAGCATTTT.

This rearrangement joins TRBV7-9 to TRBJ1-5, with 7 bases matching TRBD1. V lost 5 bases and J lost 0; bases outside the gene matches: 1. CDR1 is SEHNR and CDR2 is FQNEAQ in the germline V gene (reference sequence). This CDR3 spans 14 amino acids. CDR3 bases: TGTGCCAGCAGCGGACAGGATAGCAATCAGCCCCAGCATTTT. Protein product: CASSGQDSNQPQHF.

CDR3 loop: CASSPRQGAPQDTQYF. CDR3 nucleotide sequence: TGCGCCAGCAGCCCCCGACAGGGGGCGCCCCAAGATACGCAGTATTTT. The gene calls are TRBV4-1 and TRBJ2-3; 10 bases are shared with TRBD1. J was trimmed by 5 bases and V by 4 bases; bases with no gene match: 9. The germline V gene has CDR1 MGHRA and CDR2 YSYEKL. This CDR3 has 16 amino acids.

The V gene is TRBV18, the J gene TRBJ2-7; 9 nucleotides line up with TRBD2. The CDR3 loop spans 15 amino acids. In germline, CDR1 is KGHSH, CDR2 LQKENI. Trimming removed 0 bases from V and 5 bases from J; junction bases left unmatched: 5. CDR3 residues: CASSPPTSGFNEQYF. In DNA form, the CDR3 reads TGTGCCAGCTCACCACCGACTAGCGGTTTTAACGAGCAGTACTTC.

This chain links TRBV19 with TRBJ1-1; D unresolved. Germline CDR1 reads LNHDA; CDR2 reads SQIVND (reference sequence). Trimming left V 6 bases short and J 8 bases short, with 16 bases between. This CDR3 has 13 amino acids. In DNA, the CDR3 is TGTGCCAGTAGCCCGGATTCGACTAGAGAAGCTTTCTTT. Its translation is CASSPDSTREAFF.

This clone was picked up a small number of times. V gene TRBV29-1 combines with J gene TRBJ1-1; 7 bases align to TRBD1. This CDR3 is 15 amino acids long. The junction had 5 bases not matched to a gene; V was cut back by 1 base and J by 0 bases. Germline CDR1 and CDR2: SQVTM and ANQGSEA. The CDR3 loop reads CSVEGGGRMNTEAFF. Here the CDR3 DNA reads TGCAGCGTTGAAGGAGGGGGCAGGATGAACACTGAAGCTTTCTTT.

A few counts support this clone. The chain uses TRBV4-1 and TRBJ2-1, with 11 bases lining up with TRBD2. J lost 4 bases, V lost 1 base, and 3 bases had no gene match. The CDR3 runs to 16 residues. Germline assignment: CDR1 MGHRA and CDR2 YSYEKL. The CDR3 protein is CASSQGLAGRYNEQFF. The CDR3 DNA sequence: TGCGCCAGCAGCCAAGGACTAGCGGGAAGGTACAATGAGCAGTTCTTC.

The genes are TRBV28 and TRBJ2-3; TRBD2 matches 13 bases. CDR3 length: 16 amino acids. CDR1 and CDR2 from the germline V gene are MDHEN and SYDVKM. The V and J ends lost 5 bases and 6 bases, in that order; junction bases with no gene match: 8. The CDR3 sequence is CASSPGLAGPRDTQYF. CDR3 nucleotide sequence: TGTGCCAGCAGTCCGGGACTAGCGGGGCCGAGGGATACGCAGTATTTT.

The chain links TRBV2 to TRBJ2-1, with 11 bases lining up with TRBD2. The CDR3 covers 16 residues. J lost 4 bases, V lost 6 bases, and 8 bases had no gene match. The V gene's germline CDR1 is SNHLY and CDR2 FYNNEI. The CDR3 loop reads CASRGNLAGGYNEQFF. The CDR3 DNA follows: TGTGCCAGCAGAGGGAACCTAGCGGGGGGATACAATGAGCAGTTCTTC.

In nucleotides, the CDR3 is TGCGCCAGCAGCGGGACTAGCGGGAGCTATGAGCAGTTCTTC. Its translation is CASSGTSGSYEQFF. This chain uses TRBV5-1 with TRBJ2-1, with 14 bases identical to TRBD2. Germline values: CDR1 SGHRS, CDR2 YFSETQ. V shed 4 bases and J 8 bases; nucleotides not matched to a gene: 2. The CDR3 covers 14 residues.

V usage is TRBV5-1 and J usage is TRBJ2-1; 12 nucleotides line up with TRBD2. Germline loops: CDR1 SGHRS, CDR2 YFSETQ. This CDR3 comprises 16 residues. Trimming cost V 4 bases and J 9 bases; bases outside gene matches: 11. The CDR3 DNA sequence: TGCGCCAGCAGCCCGGTATGGACTAGCGGGATCAGTGAGCAGTTCTTC. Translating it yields CASSPVWTSGISEQFF.

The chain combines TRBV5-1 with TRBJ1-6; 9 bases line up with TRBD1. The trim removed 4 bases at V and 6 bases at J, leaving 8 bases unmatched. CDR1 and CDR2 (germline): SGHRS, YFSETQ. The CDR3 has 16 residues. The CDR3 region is CASSLGRDRVNSPLHF. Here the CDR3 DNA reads TGCGCCAGCAGCCTCGGCCGGGACAGGGTTAATTCACCCCTCCACTTT.

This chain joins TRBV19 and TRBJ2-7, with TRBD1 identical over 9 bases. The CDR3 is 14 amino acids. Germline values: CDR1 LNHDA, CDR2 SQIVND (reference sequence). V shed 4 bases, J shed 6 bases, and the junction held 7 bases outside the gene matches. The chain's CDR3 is CASSTGTGSGEQYF. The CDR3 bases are TGTGCCAGTAGTACCGGGACAGGGTCGGGCGAGCAGTACTTC.

DNA of the CDR3: TGTGCCTGGGAGCGAACAGGGAACAATGGCTACACCTTC. It translates to CAWERTGNNGYTF. This chain uses TRBV30 with TRBJ1-2, with a weak D call TRBD1 (6 bases). V was clipped by 5 bases and J by 6 bases, with 16 bases between them. The CDR3 covers 13 residues. Germline-derived CDR1 and CDR2 are GTSNPN and SVGIG (reference sequence).

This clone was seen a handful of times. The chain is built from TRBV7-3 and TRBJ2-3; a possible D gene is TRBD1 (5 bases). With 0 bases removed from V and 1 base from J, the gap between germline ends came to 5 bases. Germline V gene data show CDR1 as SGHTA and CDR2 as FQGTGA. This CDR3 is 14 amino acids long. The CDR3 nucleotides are TGTGCCAGCAGCTTAACACAGGGCACAGATACGCAGTATTTT. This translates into CASSLTQGTDTQYF.

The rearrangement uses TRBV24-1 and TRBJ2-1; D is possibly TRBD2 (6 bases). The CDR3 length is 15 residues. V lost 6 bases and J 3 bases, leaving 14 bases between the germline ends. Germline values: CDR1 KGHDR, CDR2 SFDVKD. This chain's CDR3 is CATSRNSGNYNEQFF. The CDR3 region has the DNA TGTGCCACCAGTAGAAATAGCGGCAACTACAATGAGCAGTTCTTC.